Below, 3 T cell receptor beta chains from the same sample are listed, as sequenced in a study of blood T cell repertoires in COVID-19. Profiled with immunoSEQ multiplex PCR; TCRdb holds only in-frame clones, not every one. The data show about 250,000 clones, with about 90% seen just once and over 1.1% held by the top ten. Sequencing was done on a sample of peripheral blood. Receptor source: an elderly man with acute or convalescent COVID-19.

V is TRBV5-1 and J is TRBJ2-1; 11 nucleotides line up with TRBD2. The CDR3 is 16 residues long. The germline V gene has CDR1 SGHRS and CDR2 YFSETQ. With V trimmed by 4 bases and J by 7 bases, 10 bases remained unmatched. In DNA, the CDR3 is TGCGCCAGCAGCCCTATTCTAGCGGGGGGTCAGAATGAGCAGTTCTTC. Translation gives CASSPILAGGQNEQFF.

The V and J genes are TRBV28 and TRBJ1-6, with D maybe TRBD1 (6 bases). Germline V lookup: CDR1 MDHEN, CDR2 SYDVKM. The CDR3 extends over 14 amino acids. V lost 5 bases, J lost 6 bases, and 11 bases lay in between. CDR3 amino acids: CASSVGHRNSPLHF. CDR3 coding DNA: TGTGCCAGCAGTGTGGGACACCGTAATTCACCCCTCCACTTT.

This clone was seen a single time. This rearrangement joins TRBV6-5 to TRBJ2-1; D is perhaps TRBD2 (6 bases). Trimming shortened V by 6 bases and J by 4 bases, and 16 bases separated the two germline ends. Germline-derived CDR1 and CDR2 are MNHEY and SVGAGI. The CDR3 extends over 15 amino acids. CDR3 DNA sequence: TGTGCCAGCAGGATGAGGCGGGATCCTTACAATGAGCAGTTCTTC. It translates to CASRMRRDPYNEQFF.